The rows below give T cell receptor beta chains drawn from one sample of a study of a mutant IDH1 vaccine in newly diagnosed glioma. No cognate antigen is known for these TCRs. The protocol was immunoSEQ multiplex PCR, while the TCRdb copy is restricted to in-frame clones and leaves out a portion. This sample has around 56,000 clones, with approximately 81% found just once. Specimen: PBMCs, collected from a glioma patient whose treatment included an IDH1 peptide vaccine. The receptors stem from a man aged 25 to 45 with glioma. Both conserved end residues are part of each CDR3. The D gene is left open where the match is weak. Some rows have no size entry. The others give once, few or many, or a class for an expanded clone.

D gene | J gene | V gene | clone size | CDR3 DNA | CDR3 protein
. | TRBJ1-4 | TRBV5-8 | . | TGTGCCAGCAGTACAGGGCGGGCAACTAATGAAAAACTGTTTTTT | CASSTGRATNEKLFF
. | TRBJ2-5 | TRBV7-9 | . | TGTGCCAGCAGCTTACAACCCCTTGTCGGGGAGACCCAGTACTTC | CASSLQPLVGETQYF
. | TRBJ1-5 | TRBV29-1 | . | TGCAGCGCCGGGACGGGCAATAGCAATCAGCCCCAGCATTTT | CSAGTGNSNQPQHF
TRBD2 | TRBJ2-5 | TRBV11-2 | . | TGTGCCAGCAGCTTAGAACTAGCGGGGGAACAAGAGACCCAGTACTTC | CASSLELAGEQETQYF
. | TRBJ2-5 | TRBV7-2 | . | TGTGCCAGCAGCTTAGATCCGGGACAAGAGACCCAGTACTTC | CASSLDPGQETQYF
TRBD1 | TRBJ1-1 | TRBV19 | . | TGTGCCAGTGGAGACAGGGCGAACACTGAAGCTTTCTTT | CASGDRANTEAFF
TRBD1 | TRBJ1-5 | TRBV30 | few | TGTGCCTGGGCGGGACAGGGGTTTCAGCCCCAGCATTTT | CAWAGQGFQPQHF
. | TRBJ2-5 | TRBV5-1 | . | TGCGCCAGCGGGAAGAGTCAAGAGACCCAGTACTTC | CASGKSQETQYF
. | TRBJ1-6 | TRBV7-2 | . | TGTGCCAGCAGCCTGGGTTATTATAATTCACCCCTCCACTTT | CASSLGYYNSPLHF
. | TRBJ1-2 | TRBV6-1 | once | TGTGCCAGCAGTGAGCGGGCCGCGGGGGGCTACACCTTC | CASSERAAGGYTF
. | TRBJ1-1 | TRBV2 | . | TGTGCCAGCAGTGAAGTCCAGTACACTGAAGCTTTCTTT | CASSEVQYTEAFF